Each of the 14 T cell receptor beta chains below was sequenced from the same sample in a study of T-cell reconstitution after alpha-beta-depleted transplantation in children. Preparation of the TCRbeta library used unique molecular identifiers. TCRdb itself ran the PCR reads through MiXCR, one entry per CDR3 protein. The table includes 350,000 to 500,000 distinct CDR3 sequences, around 46% detected once. The source was PBMCs, collected before TCRalphabeta/CD19-depleted stem cell transplant. The receptor set was obtained from a girl aged 2-15 years with aplastic anemia, due to receive a stem cell transplant.

This clonotype has ten or more counts. This rearrangement joins TRBV6-1 to TRBJ1-3; no clear D gene. The CDR3 extends over 13 amino acids. Trimming cost V 7 bases and J 2 bases, with 9 bases left between them. Germline CDR1 and CDR2: MNHNS and SASEGT. This CDR3 reads CASTPGTGNTIYF. The CDR3 DNA is TGTGCCAGCACCCCCGGGACTGGAAACACCATATATTTT.

This clonotype was counted at least ten times. The chain has TRBV4-2 and TRBJ2-3, with 8 nucleotides matching TRBD2. Germline V lookup: CDR1 LGHNA, CDR2 YNFKEQ. V shed 0 bases, J shed 4 bases, and the junction held 0 bases outside the gene matches. The CDR3 is 14 residues long. The CDR3 loop reads CASSQDGRADTQYF. The CDR3 bases are TGTGCCAGCAGCCAAGACGGGAGGGCAGATACGCAGTATTTT.

This clonotype occurred once. The rearrangement links TRBV4-2 to TRBJ2-2; no clear D gene. This CDR3 is 16 amino acids long. V lost 3 bases to trimming and J lost 1 base, with 12 bases between them. CDR1 is LGHNA and CDR2 is YNFKEQ in the germline V gene. The CDR3 DNA reads TGTGCCAGCAGCCAGGGCGAGAGCTTGAACACCGGGGAGCTGTTTTTT. As protein: CASSQGESLNTGELFF.

This sequence joins TRBV20-1 and TRBJ1-5; unclear D gene. Germline V gene lookup returns CDR1 DFQATT and CDR2 SNEGSKA (reference sequence). The CDR3 runs to 12 residues. V lost 6 bases, J lost 3 bases, and 9 bases lay in between. CDR3 sequence: CSARTPNQPQHF. CDR3 DNA: TGCAGTGCCCGCACCCCCAATCAGCCCCAGCATTTT.

This clonotype was detected many times. J is TRBJ2-1 and V is TRBV7-3, with a tentative D call TRBD2 (6 bases). The CDR3 contains 17 residues. The germline V and J ends were trimmed by 5 bases and 1 base, with 18 bases remaining between them. Germline assignment: CDR1 SGHTA and CDR2 FQGTGA. CDR3 nucleotide sequence: TGTGCCAGCAGCCCAAGACTAGGCCCGATTTCCTACAATGAGCAGTTCTTC. Translating it yields CASSPRLGPISYNEQFF.

This chain uses TRBV20-1 with TRBJ2-7, with 9 bases that match TRBD1. The V segment lost 6 bases and the J segment 6 bases; nucleotides outside the gene matches: 15. The germline V gene has CDR1 DFQATT and CDR2 SNEGSKA (reference sequence). This CDR3 contains 15 residues. DNA for the CDR3: TGCAGTGCCAGCCACCCACCCGGGACAGGGACCGAGCAGTACTTC. Amino acid sequence: CSASHPPGTGTEQYF.

This clonotype was found many times. The chain recombines TRBV12-3 or TRBV12-4 with TRBJ1-1, with unresolved D. V lost 1 base to trimming and J lost 1 base, with 7 bases between them. The CDR3 loop spans 14 amino acids. The CDR3 sequence is CASSLGVQNTEAFF. The CDR3 bases are TGTGCCAGCAGTTTAGGCGTCCAGAACACTGAAGCTTTCTTT.

The table lists this clonotype with many counts. The J gene is TRBJ1-1, the V gene TRBV7-9; D not certain. Looked up from germline, CDR1 is SEHNR and CDR2 is FQNEAQ (reference sequence). Deletions cut 0 bases from V and 2 bases from J, with 7 bases between. CDR3 length: 14 residues. CDR3 DNA: TGTGCCAGCAGCTTAGCTTCCCCTAACACTGAAGCTTTCTTT. It is translated as CASSLASPNTEAFF.

This sequence joins TRBV7-9 and TRBJ1-4; 7 bases line up with TRBD1. V shed 4 bases, J shed 6 bases, and the junction held 5 bases outside the gene matches. The germline CDR1 and CDR2 sequences are SEHNR and FQNEAQ (reference sequence). The CDR3 sequence is 14 residues long. The CDR3, as DNA: TGTGCCAGCAGCTCCGGGACAGAGTATGAAAAACTGTTTTTT. Residues: CASSSGTEYEKLFF.

This sequence joins TRBV7-8 and TRBJ1-2, with a tentative D call TRBD1 (5 bases). Germline V CDR1 and CDR2: SGHVS, FQNEAQ. V was clipped by 5 bases and J by 4 bases, with 11 bases between them. The CDR3 has 13 residues. The DNA of the CDR3 is TGTGCCAGCAGCGTCCGGGACGGCTATGGCTACACCTTC. It is translated as CASSVRDGYGYTF.

The chain recombines TRBV29-1 with TRBJ2-1; D perhaps matches TRBD2 (7 bases). The germline V gene has CDR1 SQVTM and CDR2 ANQGSEA. The ends were cut back, 6 bases at V and 5 bases at J, with 20 bases in the middle. This CDR3 spans 15 amino acids. The CDR3 sequence is CSVLTWGGQDNEQFF. The DNA of the CDR3 is TGCAGCGTGCTTACCTGGGGGGGCCAGGACAATGAGCAGTTCTTC.

The chain recombines TRBV20-1 with TRBJ2-1, with a possible D match to TRBD2 (6 bases). Germline V gene sequence: CDR1 DFQATT, CDR2 SNEGSKA (reference sequence). V lost 6 bases and J lost 0, with 18 bases in between. CDR3 length: 16 amino acids. CDR3 protein: CSAMGLLNNSYNEQFF. The CDR3, as DNA: TGCAGTGCCATGGGACTGCTCAACAACTCCTACAATGAGCAGTTCTTC.

The chain is built from TRBV20-1 and TRBJ2-6, with D hard to call. The CDR3 contains 14 residues. CDR1 is DFQATT and CDR2 is SNEGSKA in the germline V gene (reference sequence). V was clipped by 3 bases and J by 0 bases, with 6 bases between them. DNA for the CDR3: TGCAGTGCTAGGTCGTACTCTGGGGCCAACGTCCTGACTTTC. Translation: CSARSYSGANVLTF.

This clonotype is a singleton in its sample. This chain links TRBV20-1 with TRBJ2-3, with D maybe TRBD2 (6 bases). Germline assignment: CDR1 DFQATT and CDR2 SNEGSKA (reference sequence). V lost 4 bases, J lost 4 bases, and 18 bases lay in between. The CDR3 is made up of 15 amino acids. CDR3 protein: CSAIPGPSASDTQYF. CDR3 sequence (DNA): TGCAGTGCTATCCCAGGCCCTAGCGCCTCAGATACGCAGTATTTT.